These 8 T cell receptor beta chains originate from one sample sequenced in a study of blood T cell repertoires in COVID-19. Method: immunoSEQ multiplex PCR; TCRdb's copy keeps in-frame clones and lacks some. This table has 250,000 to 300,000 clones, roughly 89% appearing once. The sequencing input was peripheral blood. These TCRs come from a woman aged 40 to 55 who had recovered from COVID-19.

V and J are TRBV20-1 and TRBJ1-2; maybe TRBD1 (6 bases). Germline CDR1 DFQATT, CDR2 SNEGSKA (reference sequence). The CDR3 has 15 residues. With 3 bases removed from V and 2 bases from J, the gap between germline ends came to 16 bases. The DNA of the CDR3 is TGCAGTGCTAGTCCGGCAGGGGCGGTGAACTATGGCTACACCTTC. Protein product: CSASPAGAVNYGYTF.

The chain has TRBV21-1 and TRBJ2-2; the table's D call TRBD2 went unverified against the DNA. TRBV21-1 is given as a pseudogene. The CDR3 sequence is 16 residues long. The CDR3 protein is CASSMGGRANTGELFF. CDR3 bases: TGTGCCAGCAGCATGGGCGGGAGGGCGAACACCGGGGAGCTGTTTTTT.

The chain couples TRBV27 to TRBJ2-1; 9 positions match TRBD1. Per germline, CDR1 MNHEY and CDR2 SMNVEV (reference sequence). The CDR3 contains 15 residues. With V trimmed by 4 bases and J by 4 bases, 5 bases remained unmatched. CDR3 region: CASSSGQGIYNEQFF. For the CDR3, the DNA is TGTGCCAGCAGTTCGGGACAGGGAATATACAATGAGCAGTTCTTC.

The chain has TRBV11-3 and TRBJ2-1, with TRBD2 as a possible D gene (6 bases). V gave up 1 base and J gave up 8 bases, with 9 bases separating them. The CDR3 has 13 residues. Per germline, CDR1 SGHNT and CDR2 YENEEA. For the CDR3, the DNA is TGTGCCAGCAGCTTAGCGGGGGTAGATGAGCAGTTCTTC. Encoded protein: CASSLAGVDEQFF.

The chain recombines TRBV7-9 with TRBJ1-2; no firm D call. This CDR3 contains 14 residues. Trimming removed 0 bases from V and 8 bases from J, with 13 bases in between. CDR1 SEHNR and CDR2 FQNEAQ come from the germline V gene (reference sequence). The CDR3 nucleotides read TGTGCCAGCAGCTTAGCCGATTCATCGGGGGGCTACACCTTC. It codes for CASSLADSSGGYTF.

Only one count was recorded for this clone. The CDR3 nucleotides read TGTGCCAGCAGCTTGGTAGGCGGAGCCTATGGCTACACCTTC. Protein: CASSLVGGAYGYTF. This rearrangement joins TRBV5-4 to TRBJ1-2, with D unresolved. Germline values: CDR1 SGHNT, CDR2 YYREEE (reference sequence). The CDR3 contains 14 residues. V lost 0 bases and J lost 4, with 10 bases in between.

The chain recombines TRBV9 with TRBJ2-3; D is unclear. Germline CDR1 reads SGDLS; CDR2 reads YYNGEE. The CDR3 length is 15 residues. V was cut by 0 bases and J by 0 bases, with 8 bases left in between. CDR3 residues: CASSVATVSTDTQYF. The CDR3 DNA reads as TGTGCCAGCAGCGTAGCAACAGTCAGCACAGATACGCAGTATTTT.

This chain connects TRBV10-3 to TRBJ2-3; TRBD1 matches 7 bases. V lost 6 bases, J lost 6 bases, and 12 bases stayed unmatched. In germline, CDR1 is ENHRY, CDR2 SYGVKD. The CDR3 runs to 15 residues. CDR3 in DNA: TGTGCCATCAGGACGGACAGGACCTTTAAGGATACGCAGTATTTT. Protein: CAIRTDRTFKDTQYF.